This record looks at one T cell receptor beta chain sequence and its context. Its antigen is unidentified. The ends lost 5 bases at V and 6 bases at J; junction bases unmatched: 27. In germline, CDR1 is MDHEN, CDR2 SYDVKM. CDR3 size: 21 residues. The genomic DNA of each subset was split evenly across several immunoSEQ plates. Ten immunoSEQ deep assay plates held the unsorted PBMC DNA. In the original processing: There were no quality scores in the junction-only immunoSEQ sequences, so filtering differed. The table came from immunoSEQ multiplex PCR; TCRdb's copy has only in-frame clones and leaves some out. The V and J calls and clone size are taken from that table; D and trimming were inferred from the DNA. The sample shows about 480,000 clones, around 79% of them seen only once. The data are from a study of shared clonotypes between healthy human individuals. Study observations and caveats: Clonotype sharing among the donors was expected to vary with sequencing depth.

Sample: PBMCs. The V and J genes are TRBV28 and TRBJ2-7, with TRBD1 matching 11 bases. The TCR was taken from a woman between 35 and 50 years old in good health. Some clones in this sample may be carry-over from other donors' samples. CDR3 in amino acids: CASSLVVLRDRGSRGVVEQYF. Here the CDR3 DNA reads TGTGCCAGCAGTCTGGTGGTACTCCGGGACAGGGGGAGTCGGGGTGTTGTCGAGCAGTACTTC.